This TCR beta chain was identified during a study of blood T cell repertoires in COVID-19. The CDR3 contains 13 residues. J gave up 4 bases and V 5 bases, and 2 bases lay outside the gene matches. Germline CDR1 MNHEY, CDR2 SVGAGI. Worth noting for this clone: Within the sample, other DNA sequences also encode this same CDR3.

In the original processing: Cell counts per sample came from amplifying reference gene primers. Some clones are missing from TCRdb's copy, which holds only in-frame ones; the method was immunoSEQ multiplex PCR. D and trimming were read from the DNA, whereas the V and J calls and clone size are those reported in that table. The table has about 440,000 clones, around 89% seen once. The specimen sequenced was peripheral blood. The receptor's source is a woman aged 25 to 45 with acute or convalescent COVID-19. J is TRBJ2-7 and V is TRBV6-5; 10 nucleotides line up with TRBD1. In DNA form, the CDR3 reads TGTGCCAGCAGTCGGGACAGGGGTTACGAGCAGTACTTC. Translation: CASSRDRGYEQYF.